This is a list of T cell receptor beta chains from one sample in a study of tumor-infiltrating lymphocytes in primary liver carcinoma. TCRdb analysed the multiplex PCR reads with MiXCR anew, one entry per CDR3 protein. The data contain some 94,000 distinct CDR3 sequences, about 70% of them singletons. Sequencing was done on a sample of liver tumor tissue from sampling region 5. Receptor source: a woman aged 60 to 75 with primary liver carcinoma and hepatitis B virus infection. Both conserved end residues are part of each CDR3. Size is stated for part of the rows, as once, few or many counts, or as a class when the clone is expanded.

v_call | clone_size | cdr3_aa
TRBV11-2 | - | CASSLDPGLTSEQYF
TRBV2 | - | CASRDPGQGFHEQYF
TRBV11-2 | few | CANSPRQGTYEQYF
TRBV29-1 | - | CSVDQWLNNEAFF
TRBV11-2 | - | CAISPDSMYREQFF
TRBV4-2 | - | CASSQDIVLDKGNKKLFF
TRBV28 | - | CASSIQGVQLQHF
TRBV11-3 | - | CTSSLEGRVFDMQFF
TRBV6-1 | many | CASSEGGAPSEQYF
TRBV9 | - | CASSVAGGLAETQYF
TRBV11-3 | - | CASNLGIAQETQYF
TRBV11-2 | - | CVSNLTSGCYEQYF
TRBV14 | - | CASSRQQEGEQFF
TRBV29-1 | - | CSVVSRERVYF
TRBV5-6 | many | CASSLLGASGTREQYF
TRBV29-1 | many | CSVEPARGRQETQYF
TRBV10-2 | many | CASSESKGLGGSQPQHF
TRBV11-2 | - | CVSRPSASSTDTQYF
TRBV12-3/TRBV12-4 | many | CASSSQRLNEKLFF
TRBV13 | many | CASSLSESSYEQYF
TRBV5-1 | - | CTSSWPPTGGGTDTQYF
TRBV5-6 | many | CASEELASYNEQFF
TRBV28 | - | CANTPGGEAYGYTF
TRBV5-1 | - | CASSQMGQETQYF
TRBV7-2 | - | CASSRRRGYNEQFF
TRBV11-2 | once | CTSSLGQYYEQFF
TRBV28 | - | CASSSSDRLGEKLFF
TRBV7-9 | few | CPSSFPGDRALDETQYF
TRBV6-5 | - | CASSYLAEDGNIQYF
TRBV12-3/TRBV12-4 | - | CANSFGSVNQLQHF
TRBV11-2 | - | CVSSGGTRIEIQYF
TRBV11-2 | once | CDSSTGLGDTNEKLFF
TRBV11-2 | medium-sized | CASSLESAGYYGYTF
TRBV12-5 | - | CASGRGTFNEYFF
TRBV11-2 | - | CVSCLARGAYEQYF
TRBV2 | - | CAGSEGVSGRTDTQYF
TRBV11-2 | - | CASSHGASGTRELFF
TRBV28 | few | CASSPIGGTLAETQYF
TRBV4-2 | - | CASSRQWDANQPLHF
TRBV20-1 | - | CSARDLELADLETQYF
TRBV4-2 | many | CASSQDRLAGETYF
TRBV4-2 | - | CTSSQSYTIGTAKNIQYF
TRBV18 | - | CASSPRRGALGEQYF
TRBV6-6 | - | CAGSLGHKNYGYTF
TRBV11-3 | - | CVSSFAQGLINEQYF
TRBV11-3 | once | CASSLCGQEHEQYF